The 29 T cell receptor beta chains given below trace back to one sample, sequenced in a study of long-term antiretroviral therapy in people with HIV. Samples were assayed with immunoSEQ v3.0 at survey level. Produced via immunoSEQ multiplex PCR; TCRdb's table is partial and in-frame only. The sample holds roughly 25,000 clones, approximately 80% seen once. The starting material was unsorted PBMCs, obtained 1.1 years before starting antiretroviral therapy. Receptors originate from a woman between 25 and 40 years old with HIV.

V usage is TRBV30 and J usage is TRBJ2-3; a weak D match, TRBD1 (6 bases). The CDR3 consists of 14 residues. Germline CDR1 is GTSNPN and CDR2 is SVGIG (reference sequence). The V end lost 0 bases, the J end lost 6 bases, and 13 bases lay between the germline ends. CDR3 sequence: CAWSVSSGVDTQYF. In nucleotides, the CDR3 is TGTGCCTGGAGTGTTTCGTCAGGGGTGGATACGCAGTATTTT.

The V and J genes are TRBV30 and TRBJ1-2; D is undetermined. Trimming pared 5 bases from V and 2 bases from J, leaving 12 bases between. Germline CDR1 GTSNPN, CDR2 SVGIG (reference sequence). The CDR3 is made up of 13 amino acids. The CDR3 DNA is TGTGCCTGGGATCCCCGAGGAAACTATGGCTACACCTTC. This sequence encodes CAWDPRGNYGYTF.

V gene TRBV21-1 combines with J gene TRBJ1-2; no check of the table's D call, TRBD1, against the DNA was made. TRBV21-1 is a recognized pseudogene. The CDR3 extends over 12 amino acids. This chain's CDR3 is CASSKEGSGYTF. The CDR3 region has the DNA TGTGCCAGCAGCAAAGAGGGGTCGGGCTACACCTTC.

The chain is built from TRBV7-9 and TRBJ2-3; TRBD1 matches at 7 bases. The CDR3 covers 15 residues. V was clipped by 5 bases and J by 5 bases; unmatched bases: 10. Per the germline V gene, CDR1 is SEHNR and CDR2 is FQNEAQ (reference sequence). CDR3 DNA sequence: TGTGCCAGCAGCCAAAAGGGGACAGCTGGAGATACGCAGTATTTT. Encoded protein: CASSQKGTAGDTQYF.

This clone turned up a few times. This sequence joins TRBV23-1 and TRBJ1-2, with D perhaps matching TRBD1 (5 bases). TRBV23-1 counts as an open reading frame of uncertain function. The CDR3 contains 11 residues. V lost 6 bases, J lost 9 bases, and 11 bases lay in between. The CDR3 is CASRLGECYTF. In DNA, the CDR3 is TGCGCCAGCAGACTGGGGGAGTGCTACACCTTC.

The V and J genes are TRBV5-1 and TRBJ1-4, with TRBD1 matching over 7 bases. The CDR3 contains 14 residues. The J segment lost 13 bases and the V segment lost 5 bases, leaving 14 bases of the junction unmatched. Per germline, CDR1 SGHRS and CDR2 YFSETQ. The CDR3 region is CASSLLTGNARLFF. In nucleotides, the CDR3 is TGCGCCAGCAGTCTTTTGACAGGGAACGCGAGACTGTTTTTT.

This clone was counted between two and nine times. The chain carries TRBV6-4 and TRBJ1-2; tentative D call: TRBD1 (6 bases). Trimming left V 3 bases short and J 7 bases short, with 15 bases between. The CDR3 has 14 amino acids. CDR1 and CDR2 (germline): MRHNA, SNTAGT. CDR3 residues: CASSEVPGDSGYTF. CDR3 coding DNA: TGTGCCAGCAGTGAAGTCCCAGGGGACTCTGGCTACACCTTC.

The V gene is TRBV11-2, the J gene TRBJ2-5; D is unresolved. CDR1 SGHAT and CDR2 FQNNGV come from the germline V gene. V was trimmed by 1 base and J by 2 bases, leaving 11 bases between them. CDR3 length: 15 residues. DNA for the CDR3: TGTGCCAGCAGCTTAGTAGGGCCCAATCAAGAGACCCAGTACTTC. Translation gives CASSLVGPNQETQYF. Combining the CDR3 with reference TRBV11-2 and TRBJ2-5 gives the whole variable domain EAGVAQSPRYKIIEKRQSVAFWCNPISGHATLYWYQQILGQGPKLLIQFQNNGVVDDSQLPKDRFSAERLKGVDSTLKIQPAKLEDSAVYLCASSLVGPNQETQYFGPGTRLLVL.

This chain's CDR3 is CASTRNRVSYTEAFF. The CDR3 DNA sequence: TGTGCCAGCACCCGGAACAGGGTGAGTTACACTGAAGCTTTCTTT. The chain recombines TRBV2 with TRBJ1-1; D is possibly TRBD1 (6 bases). Germline CDR1 and CDR2: SNHLY and FYNNEI. Deletions cut 7 bases from V and 3 bases from J, with 18 bases between. The CDR3 sequence is 15 residues long.

The chain recombines TRBV5-5 with TRBJ1-3; TRBD1 might be the D (5 bases). The CDR3 is made up of 15 amino acids. V was clipped by 2 bases and J by 4 bases, with 13 bases between them. Germline V lookup: CDR1 SGHKS, CDR2 YYEKEE (reference sequence). The DNA of the CDR3 is TGTGCCAGCAGCTTACCCGAAGGGGCAGGAAACACCATATATTTT. Amino acid sequence: CASSLPEGAGNTIYF.

The chain employs TRBV10-3 and TRBJ1-1, with 10 positions matching TRBD1. Looked up from germline, CDR1 is ENHRY and CDR2 is SYGVKD. The V and J ends lost 6 bases and 3 bases, in that order; junction bases with no gene match: 4. The CDR3 loop spans 14 amino acids. CDR3: CAIRDRGQDTEAFF. The CDR3 DNA sequence: TGTGCCATCAGAGACAGGGGGCAGGACACTGAAGCTTTCTTT.

This chain links TRBV6-1 with TRBJ1-1; D is unclear. The CDR3 is 13 amino acids. Between the trimmed V and J ends, which lost 8 bases and 0 bases, there was a span of 10 bases. CDR1 is MNHNS and CDR2 is SASEGT in the germline V gene. DNA for the CDR3: TGTGCCAGCGGCGGACGGTTGAACACTGAAGCTTTCTTT. This codes for CASGGRLNTEAFF.

Points on this clone: This same CDR3 is encoded by further DNA sequences in the sample. The rearrangement links TRBV29-1 to TRBJ1-2; D uncertain. The germline CDR1 and CDR2 sequences are SQVTM and ANQGSEA. V lost 3 bases, J lost 5 bases, and 4 bases lay in between. CDR3 length: 10 amino acids. CDR3: CSVEGYGYTF. The CDR3 region has the DNA TGCAGCGTTGAGGGGTATGGCTACACCTTC.

This chain connects TRBV5-6 to TRBJ1-1; the D is unclear. The CDR3 runs to 16 residues. Looked up from germline, CDR1 is SGHDT and CDR2 is YYEEEE. Trimming cost V 6 bases and J 8 bases, with 26 bases left between them. The CDR3 loop is CASNGWGSGRVTEAFF. As DNA, the CDR3 is TGTGCCAGCAACGGTTGGGGATCCGGCCGGGTAACGGAAGCTTTCTTT.

The CDR3 is CSVEGPARGKSADTQYF. CDR3 bases: TGCAGCGTTGAAGGTCCCGCCCGGGGAAAGAGCGCAGATACGCAGTATTTT. The chain has TRBV29-1 and TRBJ2-3; D is perhaps TRBD2 (5 bases). Trimming stripped 1 base from V and 4 bases from J, with 21 bases between. The CDR3 spans 17 residues. Germline V gene sequence: CDR1 SQVTM, CDR2 ANQGSEA.

The chain recombines TRBV6-6 with TRBJ1-5; a weak D match, TRBD1 (6 bases). V lost 4 bases, J lost 5 bases, and 12 bases lay in between. Germline V CDR1 and CDR2: MNHNY, SVGAGI (reference sequence). The CDR3 consists of 14 residues. CDR3 region: CASSSTGWYQPQHF. Written as DNA, the CDR3 is TGTGCCAGCAGTTCTACAGGGTGGTATCAGCCCCAGCATTTT.

This clone was seen just once. The J gene is TRBJ2-2, the V gene TRBV6-1; TRBD2 is a possible D gene (6 bases). The ends were cut back, 8 bases at V and 6 bases at J, with 13 bases in the middle. CDR3 length: 13 residues. Germline CDR1 reads MNHNS; CDR2 reads SASEGT. The CDR3 nucleotides read TGTGCCAGCCTAAAGGGAGGATCCGGGGAGCTGTTTTTT. It specifies CASLKGGSGELFF.

As for this clone: Compared with germline, one end of the junction differs, possibly owing to a read error. The V and J genes are TRBV19 and TRBJ2-1; 12 nucleotides match TRBD1. Germline CDR1 LNHDA, CDR2 SQIVND (reference sequence). There are 15 residues in the CDR3. The CDR3 bases are TGTGCCAGTAGTATCGGGACAGGGGGCTACGATGAGCAGTTCTTC. Translated, it gives CASSIGTGGYDEQFF.

The chain has TRBV18 and TRBJ2-2; D remains ambiguous. Germline CDR1 reads KGHSH; CDR2 reads LQKENI. V was cut by 3 bases and J by 2 bases, with 7 bases left in between. CDR3 size: 14 residues. The DNA for the CDR3 is TGTGCCAGCTCACCCACACAAAACACCGGGGAGCTGTTTTTT. Amino acid sequence: CASSPTQNTGELFF.

The chain is built from TRBV5-1 and TRBJ1-2; D uncertain. With 0 bases removed from V and 3 bases from J, the gap between germline ends came to 6 bases. Germline CDR1 reads SGHRS; CDR2 reads YFSETQ. This CDR3 spans 13 amino acids. The CDR3 DNA reads as TGCGCCAGCAGCTTGGAGCCGCACTATGGCTACACCTTC. Its translation is CASSLEPHYGYTF.

The gene calls are TRBV2 and TRBJ1-2, with D unresolved. CDR1 and CDR2 from the germline V gene are SNHLY and FYNNEI. There are 12 residues in the CDR3. The V end was cut by 3 bases, the J end by 0 bases, with 2 bases between. DNA for the CDR3: TGTGCCAGCAGTGATTCTAACTATGGCTACACCTTC. It yields the protein CASSDSNYGYTF.

This CDR3 is CASSLQGSNYEQYF. CDR3 DNA: TGCGCCAGCAGCTTGCAGGGGAGCAACTACGAGCAGTACTTC. The chain links TRBV5-1 to TRBJ2-7; D perhaps matches TRBD1 (6 bases). Trimming removed 1 base from V and 3 bases from J, with 11 bases in between. Per the germline V gene, CDR1 is SGHRS and CDR2 is YFSETQ. This CDR3 has 14 amino acids. Complete variable domain (other parts from reference TRBV5-1 and TRBJ2-7): KAGVTQTPRYLIKTRGQQVTLSCSPISGHRSVSWYQQTPGQGLQFLFEYFSETQRNKGNFPGRFSGRQFSNSRSEMNVSTLELGDSALYLCASSLQGSNYEQYFGPGTRLTVT.

This clone was picked up a small number of times. The rearrangement joins TRBV6-1 to TRBJ1-2; D is perhaps TRBD1 (6 bases). From germline, CDR1 is MNHNS and CDR2 SASEGT. The V gene lost 1 base and the J gene lost 8 bases, with 17 bases spanning the gap. The CDR3 is 15 residues long. Here the CDR3 DNA reads TGTGCCAGCAGTGAAGGTGCAGGGGATGGGGGAGGCTACACCTTC. It codes for CASSEGAGDGGGYTF.

The V and J genes are TRBV6-5 and TRBJ1-1; D call uncertain. CDR1 and CDR2 (germline): MNHEY, SVGAGI. Between the trimmed V and J ends, which lost 5 bases and 1 base, there was a span of 8 bases. The CDR3 is made up of 13 amino acids. The CDR3 DNA reads TGTGCCAGCAGTGCCCTACAGAACACTGAAGCTTTCTTT. Protein sequence: CASSALQNTEAFF.

The chain links TRBV11-2 to TRBJ1-6, with D possibly being TRBD1 (6 bases). The V end lost 5 bases, the J end lost 6 bases, and 14 bases lay between the germline ends. Germline CDR1 reads SGHAT; CDR2 reads FQNNGV. The CDR3 length is 15 residues. The CDR3 sequence is CASSPKTGGNSPLHF. The CDR3 bases are TGTGCCAGCAGCCCGAAGACAGGCGGTAATTCACCCCTCCACTTT.

The CDR3 loop is CASSVGLGGANVLTF. Here the CDR3 DNA reads TGTGCCAGCAGCGTAGGATTGGGTGGGGCCAACGTCCTGACTTTC. The V call is TRBV9, the J call TRBJ2-6, with unresolved D. Germline V CDR1 and CDR2: SGDLS, YYNGEE. The CDR3 length is 15 residues. V was cut by 0 bases and J by 3 bases, with 7 bases left in between.

This chain uses TRBV30 with TRBJ1-5; D remains unclear. This CDR3 has 13 residues. The V gene lost 0 bases and the J gene lost 1 base, with 4 bases spanning the gap. In germline, CDR1 is GTSNPN, CDR2 SVGIG (reference sequence). The CDR3 DNA reads as TGTGCCTGGAGTGTACAAAGCAATCAGCCCCAGCATTTT. Protein sequence: CAWSVQSNQPQHF. Full variable domain (rest looked up from reference TRBV30 and TRBJ1-5): SQTIHQWPATLVQPVGSPLSLECTVEGTSNPNLYWYRQAAGRGLQLLFYSVGIGQISSEVPQNLSASRPQDRQFILSSKKLLLSDSGFYLCAWSVQSNQPQHFGDGTRLSIL.

V is TRBV14 and J is TRBJ2-1; D ambiguous. V shed 0 bases and J shed 3 bases, with 15 bases lying between them. The CDR3 spans 17 residues. Germline lookup yields CDR1 SGHDN and CDR2 FVKESK. For the CDR3, the DNA is TGTGCCAGCAGCCAAGAGGACGGAATAGTGGTCTACAATGAGCAGTTCTTC. Encoded protein: CASSQEDGIVVYNEQFF.

This rearrangement joins TRBV5-1 to TRBJ2-1; the match to TRBD2 covers 8 bases. Germline CDR1 reads SGHRS; CDR2 reads YFSETQ. The CDR3 has 14 residues. Losses at the gene ends were 5 bases for V and 4 bases for J; bases not matched to a gene: 5. This CDR3 is CASSWTGGYNEQFF. Here the CDR3 DNA reads TGCGCCAGCAGTTGGACGGGGGGGTACAATGAGCAGTTCTTC.